Listed below are T cell receptor beta chains from one sample, sequenced in a study of T cells in localized non-small cell lung cancer. Profiled with immunoSEQ multiplex PCR; TCRdb holds only in-frame clones, not every one. The profile shows approximately 140,000 clones, 80% to 90% of them singletons. The sequenced sample was peripheral blood, obtained before any cancer treatment. All receptors come from a female donor older than 55 with stage I lung adenocarcinoma. Each CDR3 is given with its conserved first and last residue. D genes are given only for firm matches. Clone size appears in some rows only: once, few, many, or a class for an expanded clone.

j_call,d_call,v_call,clone_size,cdr3_aa,cdr3_nt
TRBJ2-6,.,TRBV11-1,.,CASSSGSSGANVLTF,TGTGCCAGCAGCTCCGGGTCTTCTGGGGCCAACGTCCTGACTTTC
TRBJ2-7,TRBD2,TRBV15,.,CATSAMGRGVIPYEQYF,TGTGCCACCTCCGCGATGGGGAGGGGCGTTATTCCCTACGAGCAGTACTTC
TRBJ2-3,TRBD2,TRBV6-5,.,CASSPTSGYTDTQYF,TGTGCCAGCAGTCCGACTAGCGGATACACAGATACGCAGTATTTT
TRBJ1-1,TRBD1,TRBV5-1,.,CASSLVGQGGNTEAFF,TGCGCCAGCAGCTTGGTTGGACAGGGAGGGAACACTGAAGCTTTCTTT
TRBJ2-3,.,TRBV2,.,CASKPTTDTQYF,TGTGCCAGCAAACCGACAACAGATACGCAGTATTTT
TRBJ2-5,.,TRBV28,once,CASSFSARWEFETQYF,TGTGCCAGCAGTTTTTCTGCAAGGTGGGAATTCGAGACCCAGTACTTC
TRBJ2-7,TRBD1,TRBV5-4,few,CASSRTGFGLLSSYEQYF,TGTGCCAGCAGCCGGACAGGATTCGGCCTGCTTAGCTCCTACGAGCAGTACTTC
TRBJ2-7,.,TRBV6-1,.,CASREGGGEQYF,TGTGCCAGCAGGGAAGGCGGTGGGGAACAGTACTTC
TRBJ1-1,.,TRBV10-3,.,CAISETGLGQSAAAEAFF,TGTGCCATCAGTGAGACGGGCCTCGGACAAAGCGCTGCCGCTGAAGCTTTCTTT
TRBJ2-7,.,TRBV6-5,.,CASRIRLDEQYF,TGTGCCAGCAGAATAAGACTGGACGAGCAGTACTTC
TRBJ2-7,.,TRBV19,.,CASSGPHGSSYEQYF,TGTGCCAGTAGTGGACCCCACGGGAGCTCCTACGAGCAGTACTTC
TRBJ2-6,.,TRBV27,.,CASRRNSGANVLTF,TGTGCCAGCAGGCGGAACTCTGGGGCCAACGTCCTGACTTTC
TRBJ2-7,TRBD2,TRBV9,.,CASSVGTSGLYEQYF,TGTGCCAGCAGCGTAGGTACTAGCGGACTCTACGAGCAGTACTTC
TRBJ2-1,TRBD2,TRBV30,.,CACVAGGYNEQFF,TGTGCCTGCGTAGCGGGAGGATACAATGAGCAGTTCTTC
TRBJ2-5,.,TRBV5-1,.,CASSLVQGQETQYF,TGCGCCAGCAGCTTGGTCCAGGGCCAAGAGACCCAGTACTTC
TRBJ2-7,TRBD1,TRBV7-9,.,CASSADRVPYEQYF,TGTGCCAGCAGCGCTGACAGGGTCCCCTACGAGCAGTACTTC
TRBJ2-1,.,TRBV7-2,.,CASSTQPLGLAYNEQFF,TGTGCCAGCAGCACCCAACCCCTGGGGCTAGCGTACAATGAGCAGTTCTTC
TRBJ2-7,.,TRBV27,.,CASRSRGAGEQYF,TGTGCCAGCCGCTCCAGGGGGGCTGGAGAGCAGTACTTC
TRBJ2-1,TRBD2,TRBV5-1,.,CASSWPSGRYDEQFF,TGCGCCAGCAGCTGGCCTAGCGGGAGGTACGATGAGCAGTTCTTC
TRBJ2-1,.,TRBV7-3,many,CASSLISYNEQFF,TGTGCCAGCAGCTTAATATCTTACAATGAGCAGTTCTTC
TRBJ2-7,TRBD2,TRBV2,.,CASSPFQREGYEQYF,TGTGCCAGCAGCCCCTTCCAGCGGGAGGGCTACGAGCAGTACTTC
TRBJ1-3,.,TRBV6-5,.,CASSYSRKTSGNTIYF,TGTGCCAGCAGTTACTCCCGGAAAACCTCTGGAAACACCATATATTTT
TRBJ2-5,.,TRBV20-1,.,CSARDLETQYF,TGCAGTGCTAGAGATTTAGAGACCCAGTACTTC
TRBJ2-4,.,TRBV28,.,CASSSKGHLLVNIQYF,TGTGCCAGCAGTTCTAAAGGGCACCTCCTAGTAAACATTCAGTACTTC
TRBJ2-5,TRBD1,TRBV6-1,.,CASSEQGAAGETQYF,TGTGCCAGCAGTGAACAGGGGGCGGCGGGAGAGACCCAGTACTTC
TRBJ2-5,.,TRBV7-9,.,CASSLAKGVETQYF,TGTGCCAGCAGCTTAGCGAAAGGGGTAGAGACCCAGTACTTC
TRBJ1-2,TRBD1,TRBV5-4,.,CASSRTGSYGYTF,TGTGCCAGCAGCCGGACAGGGAGCTATGGCTACACCTTC